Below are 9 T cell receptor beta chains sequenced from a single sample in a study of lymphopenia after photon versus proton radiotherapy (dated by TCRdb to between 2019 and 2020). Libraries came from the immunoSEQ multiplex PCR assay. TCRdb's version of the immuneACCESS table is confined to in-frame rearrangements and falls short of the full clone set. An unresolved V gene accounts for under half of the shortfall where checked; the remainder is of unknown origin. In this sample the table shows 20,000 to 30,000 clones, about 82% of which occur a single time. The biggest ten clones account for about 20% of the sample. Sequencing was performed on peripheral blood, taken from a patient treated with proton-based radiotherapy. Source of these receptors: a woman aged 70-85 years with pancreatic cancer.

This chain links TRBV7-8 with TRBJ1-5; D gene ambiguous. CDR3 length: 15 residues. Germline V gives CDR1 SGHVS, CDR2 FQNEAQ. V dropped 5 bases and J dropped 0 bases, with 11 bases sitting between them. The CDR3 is CASSPALYSNQPQHF. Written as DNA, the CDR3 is TGTGCCAGCAGCCCGGCACTCTATAGCAATCAGCCCCAGCATTTT.

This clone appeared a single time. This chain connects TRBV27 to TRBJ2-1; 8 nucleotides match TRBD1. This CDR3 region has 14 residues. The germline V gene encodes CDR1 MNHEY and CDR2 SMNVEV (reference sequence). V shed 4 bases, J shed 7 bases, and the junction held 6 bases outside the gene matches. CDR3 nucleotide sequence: TGTGCCAGCAGTTCTCGGACAGGGCGGAATGAGCAGTTCTTC. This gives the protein CASSSRTGRNEQFF.

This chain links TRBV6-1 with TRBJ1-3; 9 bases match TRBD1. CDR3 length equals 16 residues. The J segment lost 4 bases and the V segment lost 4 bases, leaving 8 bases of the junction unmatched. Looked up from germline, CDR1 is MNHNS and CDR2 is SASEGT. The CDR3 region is CASSASGTGTGNTIYF. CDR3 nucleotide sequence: TGTGCCAGCAGTGCGTCGGGGACAGGGACCGGAAACACCATATATTTT.

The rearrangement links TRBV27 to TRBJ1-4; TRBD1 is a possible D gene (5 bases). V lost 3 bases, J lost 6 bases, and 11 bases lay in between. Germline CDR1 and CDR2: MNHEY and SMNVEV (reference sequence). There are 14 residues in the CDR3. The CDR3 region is CASSFQGQHEKLFF. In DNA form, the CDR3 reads TGTGCCAGCAGTTTTCAGGGCCAGCATGAAAAACTGTTTTTT.

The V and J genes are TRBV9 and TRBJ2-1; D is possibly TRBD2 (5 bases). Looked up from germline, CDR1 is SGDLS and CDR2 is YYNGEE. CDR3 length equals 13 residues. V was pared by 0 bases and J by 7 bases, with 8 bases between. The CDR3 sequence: CASSVVGKNEQFF. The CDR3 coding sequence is TGTGCCAGCAGCGTAGTCGGGAAAAATGAGCAGTTCTTC.

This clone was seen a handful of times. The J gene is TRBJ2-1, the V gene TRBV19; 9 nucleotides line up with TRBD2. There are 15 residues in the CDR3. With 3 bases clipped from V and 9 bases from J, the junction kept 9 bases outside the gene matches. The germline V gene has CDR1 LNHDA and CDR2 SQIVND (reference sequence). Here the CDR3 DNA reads TGTGCCAGTAGTATGACCGTAGCGGGAGCCCTTGAGCAGTTCTTC. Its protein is CASSMTVAGALEQFF.

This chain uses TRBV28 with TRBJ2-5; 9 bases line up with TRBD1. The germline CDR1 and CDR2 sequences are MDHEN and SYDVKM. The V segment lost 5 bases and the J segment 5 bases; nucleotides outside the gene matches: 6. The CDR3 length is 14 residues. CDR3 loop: CASSGQGPRETQYF. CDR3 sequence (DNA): TGTGCCAGCAGTGGACAGGGGCCGAGGGAGACCCAGTACTTC.

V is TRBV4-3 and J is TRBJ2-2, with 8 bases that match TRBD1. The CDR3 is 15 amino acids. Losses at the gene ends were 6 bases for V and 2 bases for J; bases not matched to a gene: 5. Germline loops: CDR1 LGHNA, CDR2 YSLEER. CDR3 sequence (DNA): TGCGCCAGCAGATATACAGGGGGAAACACCGGGGAGCTGTTTTTT. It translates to CASRYTGGNTGELFF.

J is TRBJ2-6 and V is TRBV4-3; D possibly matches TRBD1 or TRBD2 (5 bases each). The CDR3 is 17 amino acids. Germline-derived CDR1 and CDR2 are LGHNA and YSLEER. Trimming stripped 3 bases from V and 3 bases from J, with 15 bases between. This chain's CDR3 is CASSHQGRMDGANVLTF. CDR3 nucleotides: TGCGCCAGCAGCCACCAGGGACGGATGGATGGGGCCAACGTCCTGACTTTC.